This TCR beta chain was identified in a study of early T cells in non-severe SARS-CoV-2 infection. As for the study in general: The chains were unpaired, and the sequenced material was bulk RNA from unsorted whole blood.

CDR3 length: 17 residues. The germline V gene has CDR1 MNHEY and CDR2 SVGAGI. V lost 7 bases to trimming and J lost 9 bases; unmatched junction nucleotides: 22. Individual cDNA molecules carried attached unique molecular identifiers. Each CDR3 protein is one row after TCRdb ran MiXCR on the 5' RACE reads. This table has tens of thousands of distinct CDR3 sequences, 8.8% appearing once. This clonotype was counted ten times or more. The receptor was isolated from an adult who was a healthcare worker with PCR-confirmed SARS-CoV-2 infection or an uninfected control (not recorded which). The source material was whole blood, sampled at baseline. This sequence joins TRBV6-5 and TRBJ2-7; 9 nucleotides align to TRBD2. The CDR3 coding sequence is TGTGCCAGCACTATGACTGGCGGGCTAGCGGGGACCCGGGTGCAGTACTTC. Amino acids: CASTMTGGLAGTRVQYF.